These T cell receptor beta chains were read from a single sample in a study of cytomegalovirus exposure and HLA in healthy donors. Clones were sequenced by immunoSEQ multiplex PCR, and TCRdb holds only the in-frame ones, with some missing. In the table there are 140,000 to 150,000 clones, about 80% of which are singletons. The sequenced sample consisted of PBMCs. These receptors came from a man in his forties or fifties in good health and CMV-seronegative. Both conserved end residues are part of each CDR3.

v_gene	j_gene	CDR3aa
TRBV7-6	TRBJ2-7	CASSLARGDYEQYF
TRBV23-1	TRBJ1-3	CASSLPGVSGNTIYF
TRBV29-1	TRBJ2-3	CSARGLAGYDTQYF
TRBV9	TRBJ2-6	CASSLPRGGSGANVLTF
TRBV5-1	TRBJ2-7	CASRTGLATVFDEQYF
TRBV4-1	TRBJ2-5	CASSLYKQGTSGNQETQYF
TRBV7-2	TRBJ1-4	CASSQGGTGNEKLFF
TRBV7-2	TRBJ2-3	CASSLLDTQYF
TRBV7-9	TRBJ1-2	CASSFGGRPAGYTF
TRBV4-1	TRBJ1-4	CASSQSGGRNEKLFF
TRBV4-3	TRBJ1-2	CASSQEGVSGYTF
TRBV7-2	TRBJ1-5	CASSLVGGNNQPQHF
TRBV30	TRBJ2-2	CAWRYAAGNTGELFF
TRBV6-6	TRBJ1-1	CASSYSGGPEAFF
TRBV9	TRBJ1-2	CASSVAGGRANYGYTF
TRBV5-8	TRBJ1-2	CASFDGFYGYTF
TRBV5-5	TRBJ2-3	CASSLLAQSDTQYF